The subject of this entry is one T cell receptor (beta chain). Its antigen is undetermined. These data originate in a study of T cells and Merkel cell carcinoma outcomes. TCRdb's copy holds only in-frame clones and misses some; the assay was immunoSEQ multiplex PCR. The table has around 1,800 clones, around 90% seen once. With V trimmed by 8 bases and J by 4 bases, 19 bases remained unmatched. Looked up from germline, CDR1 is MDHEN and CDR2 is SYDVKM. The CDR3 runs 17 residues. Findings and limits, study-wide: Repertoire plus T-cell density reportedly predicted Merkel cell carcinoma outcomes.

This receptor was identified in a human donor with Merkel cell carcinoma. Sequencing was carried out using tumor tissue from Merkel cell carcinoma. The chain combines TRBV28 with TRBJ1-2, with 7 bases fitting TRBD1. The CDR3 DNA follows: TGTGCCAGCGGCTCACTGGAGGGGGCTGGCGATCTCTATGGCTACACCTTC. This translates into CASGSLEGAGDLYGYTF.